These T cell receptor beta chains were read from a single sample in a study of tumor and adjacent non-tumor tissue in lung cancer. TCRdb reanalysed the multiplex PCR reads using MiXCR and keeps one entry per CDR3 protein. The data contain under 100,000 distinct CDR3 sequences, approximately 57% of them seen just once; the ten biggest clones take up around 14%. The source material was lung tumor tissue. The source of these receptors is a man aged 65 to 85 with non-small cell lung cancer. The CDR3 runs from the conserved cysteine through the conserved F or W. The order of the fields is clone size, D gene, J gene, V gene, CDR3 DNA, CDR3 protein. D genes are given only for firm matches. Clone size, where shown, is once, few, many, or a class for clones that have expanded.

many NA TRBJ2-1 TRBV28 TGTGCCAGCAGTTTTATGGGGGATGAGCAGTTCTTC CASSFMGDEQFF
NA TRBD2 TRBJ2-7 TRBV11-2 TGTGCCAGCAGTCCGGGAGGGACTAGCGGGAGCCCCTACGAGCATTACTTC CASSPGGTSGSPYEHYF
many NA TRBJ2-3 TRBV20-1 TGCAGTGCTAGAGAAACATCGGCGGATACGCAGTATTTT CSARETSADTQYF
NA NA TRBJ1-1 TRBV20-1 TGCAGCGAACGGGGGGGCTACACTGAAGCTTTCTTT CSERGGYTEAFF
NA TRBD2 TRBJ2-1 TRBV20-1 TGCAGTGCTCAAACGCGGGGGGATCCCTGCAATGAGCAGTTCTTC CSAQTRGDPCNEQFF
NA TRBD1 TRBJ1-1 TRBV29-1 TGCAGTGTTAAGGGACAGTCCAACACAGAAGCTTTCTTT CSVKGQSNTEAFF
NA NA TRBJ2-3 TRBV11-2 TGTGCCAGCAACTTAGATTATGGTGGGGATACGCGGTATTTT CASNLDYGGDTRYF
NA NA TRBJ2-5 TRBV11-2 TGTGCCGGCAGCTGGACCAGGACATGCCAAGAGACCCAATACTTC CAGSWTRTCQETQYF
NA TRBD1 TRBJ2-2 TRBV11-2 TGTGCCGGACAGGGTTCGACCTGGGAACTGTTTTTT CAGQGSTWELFF
NA NA TRBJ2-7 TRBV27 TGTGCCAGCATTCCTCTTGGGGGCGGCTCCTACGAGCAGTACTTC CASIPLGGGSYEQYF
many NA TRBJ2-7 TRBV29-1 TGCAGCGTTGAGGACAGAGAGCAGTACTTC CSVEDREQYF
NA NA TRBJ2-5 TRBV11-2 TGTCCCAGCAGCTGGACTAGGACAGGCCAGGAGACCCAGTACTTC CPSSWTRTGQETQYF
NA NA TRBJ2-7 TRBV14 TGTGCCAGCAGCCAACGGACAGAGTTGTCGTCTGAGCAGCACTTC CASSQRTELSSEQHF
NA TRBD2 TRBJ2-1 TRBV7-9 TGTGCCAGCAGCTCCTGGGGGGCGGGGGGTGGAAATAAGCAGTTCTTC CASSSWGAGGGNKQFF
NA NA TRBJ1-6 TRBV6-2/TRBV6-3 TGTGCCAGCAGGCGCGGACAGATTGACAATTCACCCCTCCACTTT CASRRGQIDNSPLHF
NA NA TRBJ1-1 TRBV7-9 TGTGCCAGCAGCTTAGCGGGGGCTAAGAGCACTGAACCTTTCTTT CASSLAGAKSTEPFF
NA TRBD1 TRBJ2-5 TRBV11-1 TGTACCGGCAGCCCGAGGGGGACAGGACAAGTGACCCAGTACTTC CTGSPRGTGQVTQYF
NA NA TRBJ1-2 TRBV4-1 TGCGCCAGCCGCCAAGAACGCCGGGGCCTATCCACAGGTGGCCACACCTTC CASRQERRGLSTGGHTF
NA TRBD1 TRBJ2-5 TRBV11-2 TGTGCCAACAGCTGGATCAGGACAGGCCAAGAGACCCAGTATTTC CANSWIRTGQETQYF
NA NA TRBJ2-3 TRBV28 TGTGCCAGCAGGTGGTCCTTCACAGATACGCAGTATTTT CASRWSFTDTQYF
NA NA TRBJ1-6 TRBV6-5 TGTGCCACTTCCTTAACGTGGGAAAATTCACCCCTCCACTTT CATSLTWENSPLHF
NA NA TRBJ1-1 TRBV29-1 TGCAGCGTTGCCTTGGGTGGGGACACTGAAGCTTTCTTT CSVALGGDTEAFF
many NA TRBJ1-2 TRBV29-1 TGCAGCGTCGTTGACCGGACAGTTAACTATGGCTACACCTTC CSVVDRTVNYGYTF
many NA TRBJ2-2 TRBV20-1 TGCAGTGCCGCAGACTACACCGGGGAGCTGTTTTTT CSAADYTGELFF
once NA TRBJ1-5 TRBV4-2 TGTGCCAGTAGCCAAGGGAGGATGCAGGGAGTGAGCAATCAGCCCCAGCATTTT CASSQGRMQGVSNQPQHF
many NA TRBJ2-7 TRBV5-1 TGCGCCAGCAGCCGGGACACGGAGACCTACGAGCAGTACTTC CASSRDTETYEQYF